This TCR beta chain is from a study of T cell changes during pregnancy in multiple sclerosis. Here immunoSEQ multiplex PCR was the method, and the copy in TCRdb shows in-frame clones only, minus some. Of tens of thousands of clones listed, about nine tenths are singletons. Remarks on this clone: An end of the junction does not agree with germline; a read error may underlie this.

Germline CDR1 SEHNR, CDR2 FQNEAQ (reference sequence). This CDR3 is 9 amino acids long. The clonotype comes from a female donor with multiple sclerosis, enrolled in a pregnancy study. The sequencing used CD4+ T cells from peripheral blood mononuclear cells, collected before pregnancy. This chain connects TRBV7-9 to TRBJ1-1; no clear D gene. The CDR3 DNA follows: TGTGCCACTGAAGGCGGCACCCTCTTT. Its protein is CATEGGTLF. The variable domain in full, completed from reference TRBV7-9 and TRBJ1-1, reads DTGVSQNPRHKITKRGQNVTFRCDPISEHNRLYWYRQTLGQGPEFLTYFQNEAQLEKSRLLSDRFSAERPKGSFSTLEIQRTEQGDSAMYLCATEGGTLFGQGTRLTVV.